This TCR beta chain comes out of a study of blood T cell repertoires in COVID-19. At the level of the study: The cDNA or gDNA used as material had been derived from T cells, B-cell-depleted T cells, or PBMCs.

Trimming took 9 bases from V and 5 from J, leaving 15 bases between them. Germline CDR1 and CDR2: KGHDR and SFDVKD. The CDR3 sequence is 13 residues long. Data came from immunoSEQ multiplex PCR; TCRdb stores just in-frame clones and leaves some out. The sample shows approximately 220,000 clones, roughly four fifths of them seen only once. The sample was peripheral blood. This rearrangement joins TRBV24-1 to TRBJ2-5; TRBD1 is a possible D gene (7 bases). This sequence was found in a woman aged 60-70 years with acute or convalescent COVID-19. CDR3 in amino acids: CATADRAGETQYF. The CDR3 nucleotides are TGTGCCACCGCCGACAGGGCGGGGGAGACCCAGTACTTC.